What follows are 4 T cell receptor beta chains derived from one specimen sequenced in a study of blood T cell repertoires in COVID-19. Data came from immunoSEQ multiplex PCR; TCRdb stores just in-frame clones and leaves some out. The table lists 19,000 or so clones, roughly 85% of them singletons. The sample taken for sequencing was peripheral blood. These receptor sequences come from a man older than 75 with acute or convalescent COVID-19.

The rearrangement links TRBV3-1 (or the pseudogene TRBV3-2) to TRBJ2-1; 10 bases are shared with TRBD2. J gave up 6 bases and V 0 bases, and 8 bases lay outside the gene matches. Looked up from germline, CDR1 is LGHDT and CDR2 is YNNKEL (reference sequence). CDR3 length equals 17 residues. The CDR3 nucleotides read TGTGCCAGCAGCCAAGATCTCCTAGCGGGGGTGACCAATGAGCAGTTCTTC. Translated, it gives CASSQDLLAGVTNEQFF.

The rearrangement joins TRBV6-5 to TRBJ2-2, with D possibly matching TRBD1 (5 bases). Trimming pared 6 bases from V and 6 bases from J, leaving 14 bases between. The CDR3 consists of 14 residues. Germline-derived CDR1 and CDR2 are MNHEY and SVGAGI. The CDR3 loop reads CASSLGVSAGELFF. The CDR3, as DNA: TGTGCCAGCAGCTTAGGGGTGAGCGCCGGGGAGCTGTTTTTT.

The chain recombines TRBV28 with TRBJ2-3, with TRBD2 matching over 8 bases. This CDR3 comprises 16 residues. Trimming removed 7 bases from V and 2 bases from J; junction bases left unmatched: 11. Germline V gene data show CDR1 as MDHEN and CDR2 as SYDVKM. CDR3 region: CASTDLRTSSTDTQYF. Here the CDR3 DNA reads TGTGCCAGCACCGACCTTCGGACTAGCTCCACAGATACGCAGTATTTT.

The chain uses TRBV4-1 and TRBJ2-1; 7 nucleotides align to TRBD2. J lost 12 bases, V lost 0 bases, and 20 bases had no gene match. Germline values: CDR1 MGHRA, CDR2 YSYEKL. The CDR3 extends over 18 amino acids. Written as DNA, the CDR3 is TGCGCCAGCAGCCAAGATATCGGTGGAAGCGGGACGCCCGCGCGGCAGTTCTTC. Translated: CASSQDIGGSGTPARQFF.